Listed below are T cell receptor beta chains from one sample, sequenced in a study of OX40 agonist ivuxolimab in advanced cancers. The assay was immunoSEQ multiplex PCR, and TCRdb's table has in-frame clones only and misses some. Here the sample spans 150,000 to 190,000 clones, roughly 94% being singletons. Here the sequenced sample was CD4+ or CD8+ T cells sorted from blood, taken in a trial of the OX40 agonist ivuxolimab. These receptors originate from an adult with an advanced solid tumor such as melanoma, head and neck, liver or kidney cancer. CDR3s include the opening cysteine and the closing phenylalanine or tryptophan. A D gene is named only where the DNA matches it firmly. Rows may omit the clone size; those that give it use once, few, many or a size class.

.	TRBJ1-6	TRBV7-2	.	TGTGCCAGCAGCCCGGACATATCACCCCTCCACTTT	CASSPDISPLHF
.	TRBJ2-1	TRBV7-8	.	TGTGCCAGCAGCTTAGCGACCGGGATGGTCTACAATGAGCAGTTCTTC	CASSLATGMVYNEQFF
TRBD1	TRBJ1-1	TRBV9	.	TGTGCCAGCAGCGCCCGGGACAGGGGGCTCACTGAAGCTTTCTTT	CASSARDRGLTEAFF
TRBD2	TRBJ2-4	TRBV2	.	TGTGCCAGCAGTGCGCTAGCGGTCCTAGCCAAAAACATTCAGTACTTC	CASSALAVLAKNIQYF
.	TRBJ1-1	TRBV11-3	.	TGTGCCAGCAGCTCCCCCCGAGGGAACACTGAAGCTTTCTTT	CASSSPRGNTEAFF
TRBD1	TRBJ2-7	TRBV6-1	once	TGTGCCAGCAGACCGGGACAGTTCTACGAGCAGTACTTC	CASRPGQFYEQYF
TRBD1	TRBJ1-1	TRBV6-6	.	TGTGCCAGCAGTTCTCGGACAGGGAACACTGAAGCTTTCTTT	CASSSRTGNTEAFF
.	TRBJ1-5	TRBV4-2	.	TGTGCCAGCAGCTCCCCGAGGGACCGGTCCGGGAGCAATCAGCCCCAGCATTTT	CASSSPRDRSGSNQPQHF
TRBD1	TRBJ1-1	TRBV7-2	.	TGTGCCAGCAGCTTAGTCCGGACAGGGGGGCACACTGAAGCTTTCTTT	CASSLVRTGGHTEAFF
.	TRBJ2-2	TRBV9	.	TGTGCCAGCAGCGTAGTAGGGGGGAGCACCGGGGAGCTGTTTTTT	CASSVVGGSTGELFF
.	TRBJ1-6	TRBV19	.	TGTGCCAGTACCCGTATACTGAGCTCCTATAATTCACCCCTCCACTTT	CASTRILSSYNSPLHF
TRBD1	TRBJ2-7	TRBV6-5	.	TGTGCCAGCAGTTACCGGGACAGGGATTCCTACGAGCAGTACTTC	CASSYRDRDSYEQYF
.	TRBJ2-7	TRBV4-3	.	TGCGCCAGCAGCCAAGTTTTCTTGGAGGGAAAGCCCAACTACGAGCAGTACTTC	CASSQVFLEGKPNYEQYF
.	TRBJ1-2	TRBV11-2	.	TGTGCCAGCAGCCCCGCCGGGCGGTTTGGCTACACCTTC	CASSPAGRFGYTF
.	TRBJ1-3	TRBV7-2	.	TGTGCCAGCAGCGACATCAGGGTTAACGGGGGAAACACCATATATTTT	CASSDIRVNGGNTIYF
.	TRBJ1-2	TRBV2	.	TGTGCCAGCAGTGGACGGCGCGGGGACGGCTACACCTTC	CASSGRRGDGYTF
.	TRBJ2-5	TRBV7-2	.	TGTGCCAGCAGCTTGAATCAAGAGACCCAGTACTTC	CASSLNQETQYF
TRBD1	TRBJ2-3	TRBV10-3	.	TGTGCCATCAGTGATCGACGCCGGGACAGGGGGCCAGATACGCAGTATTTT	CAISDRRRDRGPDTQYF
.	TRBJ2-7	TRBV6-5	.	TGTGCCAGCAGTTACTCGCAGGGCCCCCACGAGCAGTACTTC	CASSYSQGPHEQYF
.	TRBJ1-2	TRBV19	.	TGTGCCAGTAGTGGGCTGCATAACTATGGCTACACCTTC	CASSGLHNYGYTF
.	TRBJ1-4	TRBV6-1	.	TGTGCCAGCAGTAATCGCGGTGAAAAACTGTTTTTT	CASSNRGEKLFF
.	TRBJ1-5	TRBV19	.	TGTGCCAGGTACGTATCTAGCAATCAGCCCCAGCATTTT	CARYVSSNQPQHF
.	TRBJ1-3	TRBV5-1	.	TGCGCCAGCAGCCCTTCCGCCCAGCACTCTGGAAACACCATATATTTT	CASSPSAQHSGNTIYF
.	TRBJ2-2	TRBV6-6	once	TGTGCCAGCAGTTTCGGGCAAACGAACACCGGGGAGCTGTTTTTT	CASSFGQTNTGELFF
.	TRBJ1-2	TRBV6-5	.	TGTGCCAGCACCAAAGGGGTCGGCTACACCTTC	CASTKGVGYTF
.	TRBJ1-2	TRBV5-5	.	TGTGCCAGCAGCCCTAGACAGAGTGCTAACTATGGCTACACCTTC	CASSPRQSANYGYTF
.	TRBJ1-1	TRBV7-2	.	TGTGCCAGCAGCCACTTTGGGGGGGGCACTGAAGCTTTCTTT	CASSHFGGGTEAFF
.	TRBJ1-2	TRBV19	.	TGTGCCAGTACCCAAAGAGGCGGAGTCAGCTCCTATGGCTACACCTTC	CASTQRGGVSSYGYTF
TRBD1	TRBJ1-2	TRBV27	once	TGTGCCAGCAGTTCAAAACCGACAGGGTATGGCTACACCTTC	CASSSKPTGYGYTF
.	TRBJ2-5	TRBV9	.	TGTGCCAGCAGCGTAGATATCGGGGTCCAAGAGACCCAGTACTTC	CASSVDIGVQETQYF
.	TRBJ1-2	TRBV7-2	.	TGTGCCAGCAGCTTAGGAGGGTCCTATGGCTACACCTTC	CASSLGGSYGYTF
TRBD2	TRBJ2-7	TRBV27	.	TGTGCCAGCAGCCGATCAGGGACTAGTGGGTACGAGCAGTACTTC	CASSRSGTSGYEQYF
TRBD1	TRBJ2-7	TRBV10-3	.	TGTGCCATCAGTGATTGGGACAGTGATACCTACGAGCAGTACTTC	CAISDWDSDTYEQYF
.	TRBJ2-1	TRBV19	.	TGTGCCAGTAGTACCTCGGGGGACGAGCAGTTCTTC	CASSTSGDEQFF
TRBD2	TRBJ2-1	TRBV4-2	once	TGTGCCAGCAGCCAACCCGGGACTAGCGTCAATGAGCAGTTCTTC	CASSQPGTSVNEQFF
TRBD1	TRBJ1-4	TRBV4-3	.	TGCGCCAGCAGCCAACACGGGACAGGTCGGGAAAAACTGTTTTTT	CASSQHGTGREKLFF
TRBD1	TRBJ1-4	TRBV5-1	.	TGCGCCAGCAGCTCTTTCCTGACAGGGGGCGCGGAAAAACTGTTTTTT	CASSSFLTGGAEKLFF
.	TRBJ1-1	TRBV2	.	TGTGCCAGCAGTGGAAGGCAGGGGAGCACTGAAGCTTTCTTT	CASSGRQGSTEAFF
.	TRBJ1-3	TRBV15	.	TGTGCCACCAGCAGAGATCTCCTGAGGGATAGCTCTGGAAACACCATATATTTT	CATSRDLLRDSSGNTIYF
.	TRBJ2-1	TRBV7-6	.	TGTGCCAGCGGGAGGGGGTCTCCCTCCTACAATGAGCAGTTCTTC	CASGRGSPSYNEQFF
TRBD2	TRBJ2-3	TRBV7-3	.	TGTGCCAGCAGCCCCCTCCCCCTAGCGGGAGGTTTTACAGATACGCAGTATTTT	CASSPLPLAGGFTDTQYF
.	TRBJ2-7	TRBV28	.	TGTGCCAGCAGTGCCCTCTCCTACGAGCAGTACTTC	CASSALSYEQYF
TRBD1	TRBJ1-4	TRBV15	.	TGTGCCACCAGCGGCCGGGACAGGGGGAATGAAAAACTGTTTTTT	CATSGRDRGNEKLFF
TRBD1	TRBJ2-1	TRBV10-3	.	TGTGCCACCTCGACAGGGGACAATGAGCAGTTCTTC	CATSTGDNEQFF
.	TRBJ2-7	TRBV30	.	TGTGCCTGGACCCCGGCAGGGACGGGCGAGCAGTACTTC	CAWTPAGTGEQYF
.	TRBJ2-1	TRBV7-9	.	TGTGCCAGCAGCTTAACCGATCCGGAGCAGTTCTTC	CASSLTDPEQFF
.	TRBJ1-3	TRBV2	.	TGTGCCAGCAGCGATACCAGGGGAGGAGGAAACACCATATATTTT	CASSDTRGGGNTIYF
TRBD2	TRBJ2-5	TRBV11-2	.	TGTGCCAGCAGCCTGATGACAGGCGGGGGGGAGACCCAGTACTTC	CASSLMTGGGETQYF
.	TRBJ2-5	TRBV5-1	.	TGCGCCAGCAGCCTGGACCCCACGACCCAGTACTTC	CASSLDPTTQYF
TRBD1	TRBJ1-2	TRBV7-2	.	TGTGCCAGCAGCCAAGCGGACAGGGTAGATGGCTACACCTTC	CASSQADRVDGYTF
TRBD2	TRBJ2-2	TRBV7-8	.	TGTGCCAGCAGCCCCCTCTACGGACTAGCGGGAGGGCCGGACACCGGGGAGCTGTTTTTT	CASSPLYGLAGGPDTGELFF
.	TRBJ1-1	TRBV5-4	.	TGTGCCAGCAGCTTCACTGGAAGGAACACTGAAGCTTTCTTT	CASSFTGRNTEAFF
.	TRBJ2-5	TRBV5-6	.	TGTGCCAGCAGCAGACCCGGCGGAGAGACCCAGTACTTC	CASSRPGGETQYF